This TCR beta chain stems from a study of CD8 T cells in ankylosing spondylitis. General study points: What appeared characteristic of ankylosing spondylitis blood was a TCR beta motif of fewer than ten highly homologous variants.

This clonotype came up many times. Its antigen is currently unknown. V dropped 5 bases and J dropped 4; count of bases not matched to a gene: 4. This CDR3 has 13 amino acids. Quantitative molecular-barcoded 5'-RACE generated the TCR beta libraries. A single record per CDR3 protein comes from TCRdb applying MiXCR to the 5' RACE reads. The profile covers about 39,000 distinct CDR3 sequences, with 10% to 13% appearing a single time and around 15% taken by the ten largest. The genes are TRBV12-3 or TRBV12-4 and TRBJ1-1, with 7 bases that match TRBD1. The TCR originated in a male donor with ankylosing spondylitis or in good health (not recorded which). Sequences were obtained from blood, either unsorted or a sorted T cell fraction (not recorded which). CDR3 coding DNA: TGTGCCAGCAGTATGGGACAGCTCACTGAAGCTTTCTTT. Translating it yields CASSMGQLTEAFF.